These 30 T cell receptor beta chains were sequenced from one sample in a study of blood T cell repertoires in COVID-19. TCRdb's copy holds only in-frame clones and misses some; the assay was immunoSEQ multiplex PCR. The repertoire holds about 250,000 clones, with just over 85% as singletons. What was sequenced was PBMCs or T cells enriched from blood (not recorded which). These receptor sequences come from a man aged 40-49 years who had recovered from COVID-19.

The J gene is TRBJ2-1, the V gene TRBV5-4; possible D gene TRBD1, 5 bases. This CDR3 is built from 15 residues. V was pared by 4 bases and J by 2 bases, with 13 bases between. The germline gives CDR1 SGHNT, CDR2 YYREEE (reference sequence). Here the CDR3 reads CASSPPADTYNEQFF. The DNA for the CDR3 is TGTGCCAGCAGCCCTCCGGCGGACACCTACAATGAGCAGTTCTTC.

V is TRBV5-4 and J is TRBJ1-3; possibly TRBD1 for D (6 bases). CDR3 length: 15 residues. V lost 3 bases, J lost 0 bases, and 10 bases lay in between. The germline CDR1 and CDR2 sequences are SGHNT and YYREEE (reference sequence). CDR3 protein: CASSSTGFSGNTIYF. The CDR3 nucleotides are TGTGCCAGCAGCTCAACAGGGTTCTCTGGAAACACCATATATTTT. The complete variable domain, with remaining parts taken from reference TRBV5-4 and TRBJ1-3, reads ETGVTQSPTHLIKTRGQQVTLRCSSQSGHNTVSWYQQALGQGPQFIFQYYREEENGRGNFPPRFSGLQFPNYSSELNVNALELDDSALYLCASSSTGFSGNTIYFGEGSWLTVV.

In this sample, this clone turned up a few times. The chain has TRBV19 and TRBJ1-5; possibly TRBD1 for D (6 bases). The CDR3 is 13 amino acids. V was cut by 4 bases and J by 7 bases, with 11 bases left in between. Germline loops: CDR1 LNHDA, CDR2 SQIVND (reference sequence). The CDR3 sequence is CASSTQGQQPQHF. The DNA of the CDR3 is TGTGCCAGTAGTACCCAGGGGCAACAGCCCCAGCATTTT.

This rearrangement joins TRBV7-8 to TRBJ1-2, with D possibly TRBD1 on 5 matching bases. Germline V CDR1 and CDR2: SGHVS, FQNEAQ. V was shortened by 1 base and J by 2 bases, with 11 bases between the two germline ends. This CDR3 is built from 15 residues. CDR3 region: CASSLEAGWNYGYTF. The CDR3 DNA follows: TGTGCCAGCAGCTTAGAGGCAGGGTGGAACTATGGCTACACCTTC.

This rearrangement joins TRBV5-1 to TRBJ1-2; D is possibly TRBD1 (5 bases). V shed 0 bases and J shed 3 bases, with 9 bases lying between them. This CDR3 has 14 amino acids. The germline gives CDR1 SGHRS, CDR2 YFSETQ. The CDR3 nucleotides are TGCGCCAGCAGCTTGGAGCAGGGATACTATGGCTACACCTTC. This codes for CASSLEQGYYGYTF.

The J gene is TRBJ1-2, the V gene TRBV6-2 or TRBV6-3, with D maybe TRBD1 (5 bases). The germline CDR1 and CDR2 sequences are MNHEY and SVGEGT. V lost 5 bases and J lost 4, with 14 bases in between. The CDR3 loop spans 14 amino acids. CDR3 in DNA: TGTGCCAGCAGTGCGGGGACGGCCATCTATGGCTACACCTTC. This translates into CASSAGTAIYGYTF.

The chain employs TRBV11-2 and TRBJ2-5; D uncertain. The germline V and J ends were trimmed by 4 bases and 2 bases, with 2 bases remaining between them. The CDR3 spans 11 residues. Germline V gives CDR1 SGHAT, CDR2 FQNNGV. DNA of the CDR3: TGTGCCAGCAGCTCGCAAGAGACCCAGTACTTC. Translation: CASSSQETQYF.

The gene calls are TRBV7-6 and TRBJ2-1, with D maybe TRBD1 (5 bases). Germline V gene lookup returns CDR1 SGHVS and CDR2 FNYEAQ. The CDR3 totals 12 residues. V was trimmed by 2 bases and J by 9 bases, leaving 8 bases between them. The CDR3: CASSLMGREQFF. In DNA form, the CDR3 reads TGTGCCAGCAGCTTAATGGGGCGTGAGCAGTTCTTC.

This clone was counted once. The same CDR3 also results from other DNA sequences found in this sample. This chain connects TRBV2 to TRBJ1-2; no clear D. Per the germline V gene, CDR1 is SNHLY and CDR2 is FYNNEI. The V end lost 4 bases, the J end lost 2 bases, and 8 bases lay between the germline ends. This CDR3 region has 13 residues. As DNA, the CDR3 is TGTGCCAGCAGTGGAGGCCAGAACTATGGCTACACCTTC. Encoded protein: CASSGGQNYGYTF.

CDR3 loop: CASSLAGQGPSYEQYF. The CDR3 DNA reads as TGTGCCAGCAGTTTAGCTGGACAGGGTCCTTCCTACGAGCAGTACTTC. This chain connects TRBV27 to TRBJ2-7, with 8 bases that match TRBD1. Germline values: CDR1 MNHEY, CDR2 SMNVEV (reference sequence). The CDR3 is 16 residues long. J gave up 1 base and V 2 bases, and 7 bases lay outside the gene matches.

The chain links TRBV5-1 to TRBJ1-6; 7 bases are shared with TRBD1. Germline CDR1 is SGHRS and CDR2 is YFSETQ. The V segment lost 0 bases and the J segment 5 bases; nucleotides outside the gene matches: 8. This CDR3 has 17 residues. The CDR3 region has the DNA TGCGCCAGCAGCTTGGACCCGGGAGGGGGCCATAATTCACCCCTCCACTTT. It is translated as CASSLDPGGGHNSPLHF.

The CDR3, as DNA: TGCGCCAGCAGCTTACCGGGACAGGGGACCTATGGCTACACCTTC. It specifies CASSLPGQGTYGYTF. This chain joins TRBV5-1 and TRBJ1-2; 10 positions agree with TRBD1. Germline V gene sequence: CDR1 SGHRS, CDR2 YFSETQ. Unmatched junction bases numbered 5, after V lost 2 bases and J lost 4 bases. CDR3 size: 15 residues.

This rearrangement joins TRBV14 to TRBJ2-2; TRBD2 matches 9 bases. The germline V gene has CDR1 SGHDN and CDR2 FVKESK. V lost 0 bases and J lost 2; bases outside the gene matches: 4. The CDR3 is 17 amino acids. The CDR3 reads CASSQDLTSGNTGELFF. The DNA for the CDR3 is TGTGCCAGCAGCCAAGATTTGACTAGCGGAAACACCGGGGAGCTGTTTTTT.

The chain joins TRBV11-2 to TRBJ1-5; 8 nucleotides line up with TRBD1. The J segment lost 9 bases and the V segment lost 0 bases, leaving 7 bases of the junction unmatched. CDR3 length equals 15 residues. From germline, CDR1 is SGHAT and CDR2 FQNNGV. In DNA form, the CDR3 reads TGTGCCAGCAGCTTAGATGGGGACAGGCTGGGGCCCCAGCATTTT. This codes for CASSLDGDRLGPQHF.

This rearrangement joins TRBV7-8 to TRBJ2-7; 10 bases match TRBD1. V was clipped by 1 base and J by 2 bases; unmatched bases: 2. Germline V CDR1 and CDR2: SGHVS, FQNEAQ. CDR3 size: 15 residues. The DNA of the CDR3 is TGTGCCAGCAGCTTAGGACAGGGGGCGGCCTACGAGCAGTACTTC. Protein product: CASSLGQGAAYEQYF.

This CDR3 is CASSQEGAGQGTTGELFF. DNA of the CDR3: TGCGCCAGCAGCCAAGAAGGGGCGGGACAGGGGACCACCGGGGAGCTGTTTTTT. The chain is built from TRBV4-1 and TRBJ2-2, with 10 bases that match TRBD1. The V gene end was trimmed by 0 bases and the J gene end by 4 bases; junction bases not matched to a gene: 8. CDR1 is MGHRA, CDR2 YSYEKL, per germline. The CDR3 sequence is 18 residues long.

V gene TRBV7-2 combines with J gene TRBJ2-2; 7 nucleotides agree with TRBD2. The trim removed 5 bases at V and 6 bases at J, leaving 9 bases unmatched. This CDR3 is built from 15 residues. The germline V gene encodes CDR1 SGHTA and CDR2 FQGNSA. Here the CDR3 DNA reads TGTGCCAGCAGCGTGTCGCGGGGGTGGCCCGGGGAGCTGTTTTTT. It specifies CASSVSRGWPGELFF.

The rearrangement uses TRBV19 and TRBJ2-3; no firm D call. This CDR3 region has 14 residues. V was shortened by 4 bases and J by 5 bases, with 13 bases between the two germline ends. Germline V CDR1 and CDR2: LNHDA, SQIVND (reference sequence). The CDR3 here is CASSSQSRRDTQYF. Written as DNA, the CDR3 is TGTGCCAGTAGTAGCCAGTCTAGGAGAGATACGCAGTATTTT.

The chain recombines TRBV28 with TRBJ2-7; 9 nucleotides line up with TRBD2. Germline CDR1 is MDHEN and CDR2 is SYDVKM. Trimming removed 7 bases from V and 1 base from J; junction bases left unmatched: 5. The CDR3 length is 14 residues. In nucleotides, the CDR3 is TGTGCCAGCACCCCTAGCGGGATTTCCTACGAGCAGTACTTC. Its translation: CASTPSGISYEQYF.

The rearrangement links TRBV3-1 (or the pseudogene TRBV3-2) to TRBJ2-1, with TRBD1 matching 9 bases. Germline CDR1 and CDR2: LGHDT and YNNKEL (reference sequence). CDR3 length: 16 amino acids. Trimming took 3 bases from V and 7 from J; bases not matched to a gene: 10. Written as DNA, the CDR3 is TGTGCCAGCAGCCATCACAGGGGGCAAGTTAAGAATGAGCAGTTCTTC. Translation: CASSHHRGQVKNEQFF.

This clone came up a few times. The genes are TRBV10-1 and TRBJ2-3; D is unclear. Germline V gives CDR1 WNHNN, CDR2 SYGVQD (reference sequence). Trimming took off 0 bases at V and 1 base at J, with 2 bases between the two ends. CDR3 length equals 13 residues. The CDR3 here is CASSESCTDTQYF. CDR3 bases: TGCGCCAGCAGTGAGTCCTGCACAGATACGCAGTATTTT.

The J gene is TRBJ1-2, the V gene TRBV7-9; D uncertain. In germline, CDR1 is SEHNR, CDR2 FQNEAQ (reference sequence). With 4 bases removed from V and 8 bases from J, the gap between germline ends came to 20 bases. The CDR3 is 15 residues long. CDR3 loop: CASSYLEGITMGYTF. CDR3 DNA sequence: TGTGCCAGCAGCTATTTAGAAGGCATAACTATGGGCTACACCTTC.

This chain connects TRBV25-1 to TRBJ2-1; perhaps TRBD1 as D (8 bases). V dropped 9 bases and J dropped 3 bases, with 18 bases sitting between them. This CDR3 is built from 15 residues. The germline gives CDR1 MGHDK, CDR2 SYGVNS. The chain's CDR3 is CASDRGGDYYNEQFF. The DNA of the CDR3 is TGTGCCAGTGACAGGGGCGGGGACTACTACAATGAGCAGTTCTTC.

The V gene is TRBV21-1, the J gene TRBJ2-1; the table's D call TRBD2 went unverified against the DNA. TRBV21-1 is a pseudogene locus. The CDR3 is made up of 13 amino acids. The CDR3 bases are TGTGCCAGCAGCGTCGGACCCAGAGGGGAGCAGTTCTTC. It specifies CASSVGPRGEQFF.

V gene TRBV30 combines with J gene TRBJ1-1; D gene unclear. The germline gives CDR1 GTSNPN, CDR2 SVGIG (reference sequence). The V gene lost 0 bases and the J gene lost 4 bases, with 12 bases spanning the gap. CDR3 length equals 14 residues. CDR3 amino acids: CAWSVTNRGTEAFF. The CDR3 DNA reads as TGTGCCTGGAGTGTAACAAATCGGGGCACTGAAGCTTTCTTT.

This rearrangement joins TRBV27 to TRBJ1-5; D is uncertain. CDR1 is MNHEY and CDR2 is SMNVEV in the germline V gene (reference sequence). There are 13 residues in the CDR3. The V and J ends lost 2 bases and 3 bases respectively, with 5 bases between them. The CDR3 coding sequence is TGTGCCAGCAGTTTAGTCCTCAATCAGCCCCAGCATTTT. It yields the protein CASSLVLNQPQHF.

In nucleotides, the CDR3 is TGTGCCAGCAGTTTCCTTGGGGCCCACCCCCAAGAGACCCAGTACTTC. Translation gives CASSFLGAHPQETQYF. This chain connects TRBV28 to TRBJ2-5; tentatively, D is TRBD1 (5 bases). CDR3 length: 16 amino acids. V was shortened by 3 bases and J by 1 base, with 15 bases between the two germline ends. The V gene's germline CDR1 is MDHEN and CDR2 SYDVKM.

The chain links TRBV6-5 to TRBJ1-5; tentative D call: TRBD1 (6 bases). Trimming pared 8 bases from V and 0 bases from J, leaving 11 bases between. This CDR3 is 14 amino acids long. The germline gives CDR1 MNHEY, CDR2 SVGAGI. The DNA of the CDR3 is TGTGCCAGCCGTACAGGGTATAGCAATCAGCCCCAGCATTTT. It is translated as CASRTGYSNQPQHF.

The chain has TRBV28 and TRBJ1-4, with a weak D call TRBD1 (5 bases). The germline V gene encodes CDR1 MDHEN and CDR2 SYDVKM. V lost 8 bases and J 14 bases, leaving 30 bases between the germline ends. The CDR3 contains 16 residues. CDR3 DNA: TGTGCCAGCCGTCCGGTAGGCGGCATGAAAAAGGAGGGGCTGTTTTTT. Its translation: CASRPVGGMKKEGLFF.

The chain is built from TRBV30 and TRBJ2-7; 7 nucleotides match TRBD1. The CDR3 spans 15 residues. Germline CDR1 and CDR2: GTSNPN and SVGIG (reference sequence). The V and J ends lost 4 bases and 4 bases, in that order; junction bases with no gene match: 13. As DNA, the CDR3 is TGTGCCTGGACCAAAGGGGGCCAGGGATGGTACGAGCAGTACTTC. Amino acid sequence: CAWTKGGQGWYEQYF.